The 23 T cell receptor beta chains reported below all come from one sample, sequenced in a study of blood T cells in healthy people across ages. The use of a sample-barcoded 5' primer and a J-beta primer mix characterized a second PCR of roughly 6 to 12 cycles. MiXCR was run by TCRdb on the 5' RACE reads, yielding one entry per CDR3 protein. The sample yields about a million distinct CDR3 sequences, roughly two fifths seen once. The sequenced sample consisted of blood. Source of these receptors: a man younger than 35 in good health.

This clonotype was observed a few times. The rearrangement uses TRBV20-1 and TRBJ2-1, with 8 bases aligning to TRBD2. The germline CDR1 and CDR2 sequences are DFQATT and SNEGSKA (reference sequence). The CDR3 sequence is 12 residues long. J was trimmed by 7 bases and V by 4 bases; bases with no gene match: 3. The DNA of the CDR3 is TGCAGTGCTAATAGCGGGGTAAATGAGCAGTTCTTC. Translation: CSANSGVNEQFF.

The V gene is TRBV11-2, the J gene TRBJ1-6; TRBD1 agrees at 9 bases. After removal of 3 bases from V and 10 bases from J, the junction contained 7 bases not matched to a gene. This CDR3 is built from 15 residues. Germline CDR1 SGHAT, CDR2 FQNNGV. In DNA, the CDR3 is TGTGCCAGCAGCTTGCGGGGGACAGGGAACTCACCCCTCCACTTT. Encoded protein: CASSLRGTGNSPLHF.

This clonotype was seen a handful of times. The chain links TRBV6-1 to TRBJ2-1; D not resolved. With 6 bases removed from V and 6 bases from J, the gap between germline ends came to 15 bases. CDR1 and CDR2 from the germline V gene are MNHNS and SASEGT. This CDR3 has 14 residues. The DNA of the CDR3 is TGTGCCAGCAGCCTGGGGATAGTAAGCAATGAGCAGTTCTTC. This translates into CASSLGIVSNEQFF.

The chain combines TRBV2 with TRBJ2-5; D is perhaps TRBD1 (5 bases). Per the germline V gene, CDR1 is SNHLY and CDR2 is FYNNEI. With 10 bases removed from V and 5 bases from J, the gap between germline ends came to 11 bases. The length of the CDR3 is 11 residues. CDR3 amino acids: CAIWGGETQYF. CDR3 sequence (DNA): TGTGCCATATGGGGCGGTGAGACCCAGTACTTC.

This clonotype was detected many times. The chain combines TRBV25-1 with TRBJ1-5, with D uncertain. This CDR3 is built from 12 residues. Trimming took 4 bases from V and 2 from J, leaving 3 bases between them. Germline CDR1 reads MGHDK; CDR2 reads SYGVNS. CDR3 sequence reads: CASSGGNQPQHF. CDR3 nucleotide sequence: TGTGCCAGCAGTGGGGGCAATCAGCCCCAGCATTTT. Looking up the rest from reference TRBV25-1 and TRBJ1-5 gives the full variable domain: EADIYQTPRYLVIGTGKKITLECSQTMGHDKMYWYQQDPGMELHLIHYSYGVNSTEKGDLSSESTVSRIRTEHFPLTLESARPSHTSQYLCASSGGNQPQHFGDGTRLSIL.

V usage is TRBV20-1 and J usage is TRBJ2-2; D gene ambiguous. Trimming stripped 0 bases from V and 0 bases from J, with 11 bases between. The CDR3 sequence is 16 residues long. The V gene's germline CDR1 is DFQATT and CDR2 SNEGSKA (reference sequence). CDR3 sequence reads: CSARDRGPTNTGELFF. In nucleotides, the CDR3 is TGCAGTGCTAGAGATCGAGGACCTACGAACACCGGGGAGCTGTTTTTT.

Concerning this clonotype: Relative to the germline gene, one junction end is altered; a read error may explain this. The CDR3 sequence is CASSYPATGAYNERFF. CDR3 sequence (DNA): TGTGCCAGCAGTTACCCCGCTACGGGCGCCTACAATGAGCGGTTCTTC. The chain joins TRBV6-6 to TRBJ2-1; D not resolved. The CDR3 extends over 16 amino acids. CDR1 is MNHNY, CDR2 SVGAGI, per germline (reference sequence).

This clonotype was detected a few times. The chain links TRBV4-2 to TRBJ2-5; a weak D match, TRBD1 (5 bases). The V gene's germline CDR1 is LGHNA and CDR2 YNFKEQ. The length of the CDR3 is 16 residues. Trimming cost V 0 bases and J 11 bases, with 22 bases left between them. This CDR3 is CASSQDLSRWGNEQYF. The CDR3 coding sequence is TGTGCCAGCAGCCAAGATCTTTCCAGGTGGGGCAATGAGCAGTACTTC.

The V and J genes are TRBV10-3 and TRBJ1-4; TRBD1 agrees at 8 bases. V shed 4 bases, J shed 8 bases, and the junction held 6 bases outside the gene matches. The CDR3 length is 14 residues. Looked up from germline, CDR1 is ENHRY and CDR2 is SYGVKD. The CDR3 loop reads CAISVGTGGEKLFF. Here the CDR3 DNA reads TGTGCCATCAGTGTGGGGACAGGTGGCGAAAAACTGTTTTTT.

This clonotype was observed at least ten times. V usage is TRBV2 and J usage is TRBJ2-3; D gene ambiguous. CDR3 length: 12 amino acids. V was pared by 3 bases and J by 2 bases, with 3 bases between. Germline V CDR1 and CDR2: SNHLY, FYNNEI. CDR3 bases: TGTGCCAGCAGTGACAACACAGATACGCAGTATTTT. It translates to CASSDNTDTQYF. Drawing the rest from reference TRBV2 and TRBJ2-3, the complete variable domain is EPEVTQTPSHQVTQMGQEVILRCVPISNHLYFYWYRQILGQKVEFLVSFYNNEISEKSEIFDDQFSVERPDGSNFTLKIRSTKLEDSAMYFCASSDNTDTQYFGPGTRLTVL.

The V gene is TRBV7-2, the J gene TRBJ2-1; 8 nucleotides match TRBD2. The junction had 4 bases not matched to a gene; V was cut back by 3 bases and J by 3 bases. This CDR3 spans 15 amino acids. Germline CDR1 and CDR2: SGHTA and FQGNSA. CDR3 protein: CASSFPGLDYNEQFF. DNA of the CDR3: TGTGCCAGCAGCTTCCCGGGACTAGACTACAATGAGCAGTTCTTC.

The rearrangement joins TRBV5-4 to TRBJ2-7; TRBD1 is a possible D gene (6 bases). The CDR3 totals 15 residues. V was pared by 0 bases and J by 1 base, with 11 bases between. CDR1 and CDR2 from the germline V gene are SGHNT and YYREEE (reference sequence). Here the CDR3 reads CASSLDRATSYEQYF. The DNA for the CDR3 is TGTGCCAGCAGCTTGGACAGGGCTACATCCTACGAGCAGTACTTC.

This sequence joins TRBV15 and TRBJ2-2, with D unclear. V lost 0 bases, J lost 1 base, and 9 bases lay in between. Germline V lookup: CDR1 LNHNV, CDR2 YYDKDF (reference sequence). CDR3 length: 16 residues. CDR3 protein: CATSRDRVRNTGELFF. CDR3 nucleotide sequence: TGTGCCACCAGCAGAGATAGGGTACGGAACACCGGGGAGCTGTTTTTT. The full variable domain, rest sourced from reference TRBV15 and TRBJ2-2, is DAMVIQNPRYQVTQFGKPVTLSCSQTLNHNVMYWYQQKSSQAPKLLFHYYDKDFNNEADTPDNFQSRRPNTSFCFLDIRSPGLGDTAMYLCATSRDRVRNTGELFFGEGSRLTVL.

This clonotype was observed a handful of times. The chain is built from TRBV20-1 and TRBJ1-2; 10 nucleotides line up with TRBD1. Germline V gene data show CDR1 as DFQATT and CDR2 as SNEGSKA (reference sequence). V was pared by 1 base and J by 6 bases, with 5 bases of the junction left unmatched. This CDR3 is built from 14 residues. This CDR3 reads CSARGDRGENGYTF. CDR3 DNA sequence: TGCAGTGCTAGAGGGGACAGGGGAGAGAATGGCTACACCTTC.

The V and J genes are TRBV20-1 and TRBJ1-4, with 8 positions matching TRBD1. Looked up from germline, CDR1 is DFQATT and CDR2 is SNEGSKA (reference sequence). The length of the CDR3 is 15 residues. J gave up 4 bases and V 6 bases, and 10 bases lay outside the gene matches. Here the CDR3 reads CSAPITGGGNEKLFF. The CDR3 DNA reads TGCAGTGCACCGATCACAGGGGGAGGTAATGAAAAACTGTTTTTT.

The chain combines TRBV2 with TRBJ2-5, with D perhaps TRBD2 (5 bases). The CDR3 is 14 residues long. Germline assignment: CDR1 SNHLY and CDR2 FYNNEI. V lost 2 bases to trimming and J lost 9 bases, with 16 bases between them. In nucleotides, the CDR3 is TGTGCCAGCAGTGAAAGCGGCACGGGTCGGGCCCAGTACTTC. It codes for CASSESGTGRAQYF.

This chain uses TRBV6-2 or TRBV6-3 with TRBJ2-3, with D perhaps TRBD1 (6 bases). CDR1 and CDR2 (germline): MNHEY, SVGEGT. Between the trimmed V and J ends, which lost 6 bases and 4 bases, there was a span of 17 bases. This CDR3 comprises 15 residues. Here the CDR3 reads CASRPWTAPSDTQYF. The CDR3 DNA reads as TGTGCCAGCAGACCCTGGACAGCCCCTTCAGATACGCAGTATTTT.

The sample holds a few counts of this clonotype. CDR3 protein: CATSTGGTSGANVLTF. DNA for the CDR3: TGTGCCACCTCGACAGGGGGAACCTCTGGGGCCAACGTCCTGACTTTC. The chain joins TRBV18 to TRBJ2-6, with 9 bases lining up with TRBD1. Unmatched junction bases numbered 7, after V lost 10 bases and J lost 0 bases. This CDR3 region has 16 residues. Germline CDR1 and CDR2: KGHSH and LQKENI.

The chain combines TRBV9 with TRBJ2-5; D might be TRBD1 (6 bases). The V end lost 4 bases, the J end lost 3 bases, and 13 bases lay between the germline ends. The CDR3 totals 14 residues. Germline CDR1 reads SGDLS; CDR2 reads YYNGEE. This CDR3 is CASSQDRTKETQYF. CDR3 in DNA: TGTGCCAGCAGCCAAGACAGGACCAAAGAGACCCAGTACTTC.

This chain connects TRBV4-1 to TRBJ2-1, with 12 bases lining up with TRBD1. The CDR3 loop spans 14 amino acids. The germline gives CDR1 MGHRA, CDR2 YSYEKL. J lost 7 bases, V lost 8 bases, and 6 bases had no gene match. For the CDR3, the DNA is TGCGCCAGCTGGGGACAGGGGGCGCGGAATGAGCAGTTCTTC. Translating it yields CASWGQGARNEQFF.

The chain couples TRBV20-1 to TRBJ2-1, with TRBD2 matching 13 bases. The V segment lost 5 bases and the J segment 0 bases; nucleotides outside the gene matches: 10. Germline CDR1 DFQATT, CDR2 SNEGSKA (reference sequence). CDR3 length: 18 residues. CDR3 bases: TGCAGTGCTTATCCGGGACTAGCGGGGCTTCACTCCTACAATGAGCAGTTCTTC. Amino acids: CSAYPGLAGLHSYNEQFF.

This clonotype was seen a few times. J is TRBJ2-1 and V is TRBV3-1; D remains ambiguous. Trimming shortened V by 1 base and J by 0 bases, and 10 bases separated the two germline ends. In germline, CDR1 is LGHDT, CDR2 YNNKEL (reference sequence). The CDR3 sequence is 16 residues long. CDR3 residues: CASSQGVRSSYNEQFF. The DNA of the CDR3 is TGTGCCAGCAGCCAAGGCGTAAGGAGCTCCTACAATGAGCAGTTCTTC.

This clonotype was seen a handful of times. The CDR3 reads CASSETGQGNNEQFF. The CDR3 bases are TGTGCCAGCAGTGAAACGGGACAGGGAAACAATGAGCAGTTCTTC. The chain links TRBV12-3 or TRBV12-4 to TRBJ2-1, with 9 bases that match TRBD1. V was pared by 5 bases and J by 5 bases, with 7 bases of the junction left unmatched. CDR3 size: 15 residues.